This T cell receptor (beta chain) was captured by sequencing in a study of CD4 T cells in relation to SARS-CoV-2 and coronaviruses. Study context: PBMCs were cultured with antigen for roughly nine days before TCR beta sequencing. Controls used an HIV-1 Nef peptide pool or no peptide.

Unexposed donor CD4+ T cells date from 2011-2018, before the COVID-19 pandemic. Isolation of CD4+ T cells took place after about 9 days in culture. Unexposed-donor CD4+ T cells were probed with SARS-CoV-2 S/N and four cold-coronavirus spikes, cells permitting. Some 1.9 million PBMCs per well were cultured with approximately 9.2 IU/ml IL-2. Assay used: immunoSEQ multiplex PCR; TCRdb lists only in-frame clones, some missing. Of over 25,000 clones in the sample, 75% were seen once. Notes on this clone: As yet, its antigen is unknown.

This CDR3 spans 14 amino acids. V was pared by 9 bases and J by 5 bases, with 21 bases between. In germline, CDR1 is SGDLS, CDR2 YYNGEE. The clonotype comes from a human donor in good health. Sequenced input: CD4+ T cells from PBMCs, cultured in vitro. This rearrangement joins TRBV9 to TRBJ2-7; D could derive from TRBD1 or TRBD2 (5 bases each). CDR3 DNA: TGTGCCACCAGGGTTGCGCAGAGGGGAAACGAGCAGTACTTC. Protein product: CATRVAQRGNEQYF.